The entry that follows covers one T cell receptor beta chain sequence. This clone's antigen is unknown. No base qualities exist here, and no much larger clone lies one base off it. The CDR3 regions of human TCRbeta chains were analyzed by immunosequencing. As for the authors' bioinformatics: Repertoire TCRs were matched against a reference library of SARS-CoV-2-specific TCRs generated with the MIRA antigen-specificity platform. Breadth meant the fraction of unique TCRs that were SARS-CoV-2-associated, whereas depth meant the fraction of total T cells that were SARS-CoV-2-associated. Each spike-specific TCR was assigned to its reactive spike region and to a CD4 or CD8 class using the MIRA data. Log10-transformed breadth and depth values were compared by one-way ANOVA with Sidak's multiple comparisons tests. This is the immuneACCESS table as TCRdb keeps it, with only in-frame sequences that have V and J called. A part of the clones is gone; compared with another copy, unresolved V genes explain less than half, and the rest is unexplained. The V and J calls and clone size come from that table; D and trimming were worked out from the DNA. Across this sample there are about 120,000 clones, with more than 80% seen only once. The ten largest make up 5% to 6% of the sample.

The intended sense of this specimen's time point label: baseline before first vaccination. Vaccinee samples came from UK trials COV001 and COV002, including a single-blind randomized controlled phase 2/3 trial of AZD1222 (ChAdOx1 nCoV-19) in healthy adults. For TCRbeta chain sequencing, PBMC samples were collected from trial participants at day 0 and at day 28 after the second dose. A distance of 14 bases separates the germline ends of V and J, which lose 5 bases and 0 bases respectively. The germline V gene sets CDR1 to SNHLY and CDR2 to FYNNEI. The CDR3 contains 16 residues, cysteine and phenylalanine counted. Just CDR3 DNA is preserved here, 48 bases in frame from base 1. This record belongs to a study of T cell responses to AZD1222 COVID-19 vaccine (dated by TCRdb to the early 2020s). Turning to the overall study: AZD1222 recipients given second doses at about 4 weeks or at about 12 weeks were pooled, since spike-specific TCR depth and breadth were not found to differ between the two schedules. TCR sequencing was performed for more than 230 trial participants, of whom 200 to 220 were given two doses of AZD1222 and around 25 were given two doses of MenACWY control vaccine. Trial participants were enrolled into age subgroups of 18-55, 56-69 and 70-plus years, which contained 148, 28 and 57 TCR-sequenced participants, respectively. Broad study findings and their caveats: After two AZD1222 doses, both the breadth and the depth of spike-specific TCRs were significantly higher than at day 0 and than in MenACWY recipients. Participants were mostly white British, with more females than males. The authors suggested clonal diversity may have been underestimated. The 56-69-year group was small, and its depth increase did not reach significance, likely because of low power. Conclusions about previously exposed vaccinees are limited because only five to seven AZD1222 recipients were SARS-CoV-2 seropositive at baseline. CD4 TCRs associated with the vaccine covered the entire spike protein, and the dominant responses were in regions 160-218 and 743-854. Epitopes outside the regions mutated in the B.1.351 and B.1.1.7 variants were reportedly recognized by nearly half of the unique spike-specific TCRs. No day 14 peak-response samples were available, so repertoires were characterized only after the peak T cell response.

The sequence was obtained from an adult in good health. The input for sequencing was peripheral blood, taken on day 0 of AZD1222 vaccination. The sequence is built from TRBV2 and TRBJ1-3; TRBD1 is possibly the D segment (5 matching bases). The CDR3 reads CASSQQDLSSGNTIYF. The nucleotides are TGTGCCAGCAGTCAACAGGACCTATCCTCTGGAAACACCATATATTTT.